The 26 T cell receptor beta chains listed next were all sequenced from one sample in a study of OX40 agonist ivuxolimab in advanced cancers. TCRdb's table, derived via immunoSEQ multiplex PCR, lists solely in-frame clones and lacks some. Here the sample spans fewer than 70,000 clones, 77% being singletons. The sample in question was CD4+ or CD8+ T cells sorted from blood, obtained in a trial of the OX40 agonist ivuxolimab. These receptors all come from an adult with an advanced solid tumor such as melanoma, head and neck, liver or kidney cancer.

This rearrangement joins TRBV9 to TRBJ2-7; 8 nucleotides agree with TRBD1. The CDR3 extends over 16 amino acids. The ends lost 0 bases at V and 0 bases at J; junction bases unmatched: 5. The germline V gene has CDR1 SGDLS and CDR2 YYNGEE. CDR3 nucleotide sequence: TGTGCCAGCAGCGTAGGGCAGGGGACAGGCTCCTACGAGCAGTACTTC. Its translation: CASSVGQGTGSYEQYF.

This clone was recorded at least ten times. The chain carries TRBV10-1 and TRBJ1-2, with 10 bases matching TRBD1. Trimming removed 8 bases from V and 3 bases from J; junction bases left unmatched: 6. This CDR3 comprises 14 residues. The germline gives CDR1 WNHNN, CDR2 SYGVQD (reference sequence). As DNA, the CDR3 is TGCGCCAGCGATAGACAGGGGGCTGACTATGGCTACACCTTC. Amino acid sequence: CASDRQGADYGYTF.

In its sample, this clone was seen a few times. This chain uses TRBV25-1 with TRBJ1-1; tentatively, D is TRBD1 (5 bases). Germline V gives CDR1 MGHDK, CDR2 SYGVNS. This CDR3 is 12 amino acids long. Trimming left V 1 base short and J 7 bases short, with 7 bases between. CDR3 bases: TGTGCCAGCAGTGAATCAAGGGGTGAAGCTTTCTTT. This codes for CASSESRGEAFF.

The chain recombines TRBV20-1 with TRBJ1-2; a possible D gene is TRBD1 (6 bases). V was pared by 3 bases and J by 14 bases, with 16 bases between. Looked up from germline, CDR1 is DFQATT and CDR2 is SNEGSKA (reference sequence). CDR3 length: 11 amino acids. CDR3 protein: CSASFTGLDTF. The CDR3, as DNA: TGCAGTGCTAGTTTTACAGGGTTGGATACCTTC.

Turning to this clone: A much larger clonotype is one base distant, so this may be a read error. The rearrangement joins TRBV2 to TRBJ2-7, with 10 bases fitting TRBD1. Losses at the gene ends were 6 bases for V and 4 bases for J; bases not matched to a gene: 3. Germline lookup yields CDR1 SNHLY and CDR2 FYNNEI. This CDR3 has 13 amino acids. CDR3 loop: CASRSGQGYEQYF. The CDR3 coding sequence is TGTGCCAGCAGGTCGGGACAGGGGTACGAGCAGTACTTC.

This chain joins TRBV11-1 and TRBJ2-5, with D perhaps TRBD2 (5 bases). The end of the DNA is better explained by TRBJ2-7, so the J call may be wrong. Germline-derived CDR1 and CDR2 are SGHAT and FQDESV (reference sequence). There are 14 residues in the CDR3. The CDR3 DNA reads as TGTGCCAGCAGCAAGCGGCAATCGGGTAACGAGCAGTACTTC. Its protein product is CASSKRQSGNEQYF.

This chain joins TRBV6-6 and TRBJ2-7; D possibly corresponds to TRBD1 (5 bases). CDR1 MNHNY and CDR2 SVGAGI come from the germline V gene (reference sequence). Trimming left V 5 bases short and J 2 bases short, with 7 bases between. The length of the CDR3 is 12 residues. CDR3 residues: CASSNRPYEQYF. In DNA, the CDR3 is TGTGCCAGCAGTAACAGGCCCTACGAGCAGTACTTC.

J is TRBJ2-1 and V is TRBV7-3; 7 bases are a match to TRBD2. CDR3 length: 13 amino acids. The V gene end was trimmed by 0 bases and the J gene end by 11 bases; junction bases not matched to a gene: 4. From germline, CDR1 is SGHTA and CDR2 FQGTGA. The chain's CDR3 is CASSLTGGTQQFF. The DNA of the CDR3 is TGTGCCAGCAGCTTAACGGGGGGGACTCAGCAGTTCTTC.

The CDR3 here is CASKDRGHLNQPQHF. CDR3 nucleotide sequence: TGTGCCAGTAAGGACAGGGGGCACCTGAATCAGCCCCAGCATTTT. V usage is TRBV19 and J usage is TRBJ1-5, with TRBD1 matching 11 bases. Trimming took 7 bases from V and 4 from J; bases not matched to a gene: 6. The CDR3 extends over 15 amino acids. Germline V CDR1 and CDR2: LNHDA, SQIVND (reference sequence).

A few counts support this clone. This rearrangement joins TRBV19 to TRBJ1-5; no definite D call. Germline V gives CDR1 LNHDA, CDR2 SQIVND (reference sequence). CDR3 size: 17 residues. V was pared by 4 bases and J by 0 bases, with 16 bases between. The CDR3 reads CASSTRMRTYSNQPQHF. In DNA, the CDR3 is TGTGCCAGTAGTACCCGAATGAGGACGTATAGCAATCAGCCCCAGCATTTT.

CDR3 protein: CASSLVGGPENEQFF. For the CDR3, the DNA is TGTGCCAGCAGCTTAGTTGGGGGCCCCGAGAATGAGCAGTTCTTC. The rearrangement joins TRBV11-2 to TRBJ2-1; weak D call: TRBD1 (6 bases). The CDR3 spans 15 residues. V lost 1 base, J lost 7 bases, and 14 bases lay in between. The V gene's germline CDR1 is SGHAT and CDR2 FQNNGV.

The chain carries TRBV7-3 and TRBJ1-1, with 8 bases fitting TRBD1. The CDR3 has 14 residues. Trimming at V came to 5 bases and at J to 4 bases, leaving 6 bases not matched to a gene. Per the germline V gene, CDR1 is SGHTA and CDR2 is FQGTGA. The CDR3 sequence is CASSPQGAGTEAFF. For the CDR3, the DNA is TGTGCCAGCAGCCCCCAGGGGGCCGGCACTGAAGCTTTCTTT.

This chain joins TRBV5-8 and TRBJ2-5; no clear D gene. The germline CDR1 and CDR2 sequences are SGHTS and YDEGEE. Trimming removed 1 base at V and 5 bases at J, with 9 bases between. The CDR3 is made up of 13 amino acids. The CDR3 spells CASSLTDGETQYF. In DNA form, the CDR3 reads TGTGCCAGCAGCTTGACGGACGGGGAGACCCAGTACTTC.

The CDR3 DNA is TGTGCCAGCTCACCAAGGCTAGCTGGTGAGCAGTTCTTC. It is translated as CASSPRLAGEQFF. This rearrangement joins TRBV18 to TRBJ2-1, with D perhaps TRBD2 (5 bases). In germline, CDR1 is KGHSH, CDR2 LQKENI. V lost 2 bases and J lost 9, with 11 bases in between. This CDR3 region has 13 residues.

The V gene is TRBV6-6, the J gene TRBJ2-7, with D perhaps TRBD1 (7 bases). Trimming left V 5 bases short and J 7 bases short, with 18 bases between. There are 14 residues in the CDR3. From germline, CDR1 is MNHNY and CDR2 SVGAGI (reference sequence). The CDR3 here is CASSRGTAPTEQYF. CDR3 in DNA: TGTGCCAGCAGTCGGGGGACAGCCCCTACGGAGCAGTACTTC.

The J gene is TRBJ2-3, the V gene TRBV10-1, with unresolved D. The V gene's germline CDR1 is WNHNN and CDR2 SYGVQD (reference sequence). Trimming removed 4 bases from V and 6 bases from J, with 11 bases in between. This CDR3 is built from 13 residues. CDR3 nucleotides: TGCGCCAGCAGTGGAACCAATCTGGATACGCAGTATTTT. Its protein product is CASSGTNLDTQYF.

The chain employs TRBV19 and TRBJ2-6; possible D gene TRBD2, 5 bases. The CDR3 loop spans 15 amino acids. V was pared by 3 bases and J by 2 bases, with 8 bases between. Germline V gene data show CDR1 as LNHDA and CDR2 as SQIVND (reference sequence). CDR3 bases: TGTGCCAGTAGTATTGAGGGTGCTGGGGCCAACGTCCTGACTTTC. The encoded protein is CASSIEGAGANVLTF.

This clone showed up just a few times. The chain joins TRBV11-2 to TRBJ1-1; D is ambiguous. The CDR3 covers 13 residues. Germline V gene lookup returns CDR1 SGHAT and CDR2 FQNNGV. V was clipped by 7 bases and J by 0 bases, with 9 bases between them. Here the CDR3 reads CASTELMNTEAFF. CDR3 bases: TGTGCCAGCACCGAACTGATGAACACTGAAGCTTTCTTT.

The table lists this clone with a few counts. The chain is built from TRBV5-1 and TRBJ1-1; possible D gene TRBD1, 5 bases. The CDR3 totals 14 residues. Per the germline V gene, CDR1 is SGHRS and CDR2 is YFSETQ. Trimming took 3 bases from V and 2 from J, leaving 11 bases between them. CDR3 in DNA: TGCGCCAGCAGCTGGGGGACGGATAACACTGAAGCTTTCTTT. It yields the protein CASSWGTDNTEAFF.

The V call is TRBV5-4, the J call TRBJ2-7; unclear D gene. The CDR3 has 12 residues. Trimming removed 4 bases from V and 3 bases from J, with 8 bases in between. The germline V gene encodes CDR1 SGHNT and CDR2 YYREEE (reference sequence). CDR3 coding DNA: TGTGCCAGCAGCCGGGCAAGCTACGAGCAGTACTTC. The encoded protein is CASSRASYEQYF.

This chain links TRBV28 with TRBJ2-2; TRBD1 matches 7 bases. V gave up 6 bases and J gave up 5 bases; unmatched junction bases: 6. The CDR3 has 14 residues. Germline CDR1 is MDHEN and CDR2 is SYDVKM. Here the CDR3 reads CASSPGQRTGELFF. In DNA, the CDR3 is TGTGCCAGCAGCCCGGGACAGAGGACCGGGGAGCTGTTTTTT.

The V call is TRBV18, the J call TRBJ1-6, with TRBD1 matching over 8 bases. The germline V gene encodes CDR1 KGHSH and CDR2 LQKENI. The V segment lost 1 base and the J segment 10 bases; nucleotides outside the gene matches: 3. This CDR3 comprises 14 residues. The chain's CDR3 is CASSPQTGESPLHF. In DNA, the CDR3 is TGTGCCAGCTCACCACAGACAGGGGAATCACCCCTCCACTTT.

This chain uses TRBV18 with TRBJ1-5, with 7 positions matching TRBD1. Germline trimming cut 3 bases from V and 0 bases from J; bases unmatched to any gene: 2. Looked up from germline, CDR1 is KGHSH and CDR2 is LQKENI. The CDR3 runs 15 residues. CDR3 in amino acids: CASSPDRNSNQPQHF. As DNA, the CDR3 is TGTGCCAGCTCACCGGACAGGAATAGCAATCAGCCCCAGCATTTT.

The rearrangement joins TRBV30 to TRBJ1-4; D may be TRBD1 (5 bases). Germline lookup yields CDR1 GTSNPN and CDR2 SVGIG (reference sequence). V shed 0 bases and J shed 7 bases, with 18 bases lying between them. This CDR3 region has 16 residues. Here the CDR3 DNA reads TGTGCCTGGAGTGTAGGTTTGGGGCAGAGTATTGAAAAACTGTTTTTT. The encoded protein is CAWSVGLGQSIEKLFF.

The V gene is TRBV5-4, the J gene TRBJ1-6; no clear D. CDR3 size: 17 residues. V was shortened by 3 bases and J by 0 bases, with 13 bases between the two germline ends. Germline values: CDR1 SGHNT, CDR2 YYREEE (reference sequence). DNA for the CDR3: TGTGCCAGCAGCTCTGACCTAGTTACCTCCTATAATTCACCCCTCCACTTT. It is translated as CASSSDLVTSYNSPLHF.

This CDR3 reads CASSQQGADTQYF. In DNA, the CDR3 is TGTGCCAGCTCACAACAGGGTGCAGATACGCAGTATTTT. The rearrangement uses TRBV6-5 and TRBJ2-3, with TRBD1 as a possible D gene (6 bases). V was cut by 8 bases and J by 4 bases, with 13 bases left in between. The CDR3 is made up of 13 amino acids. Germline CDR1 is MNHEY and CDR2 is SVGAGI.